This T cell receptor beta chain was sequenced for a study of naive and memory T cell subsets. Study-wide points: In CD4 and CD8 cells, diversity dropped from naive through EMRA.

An equimolar mix of two oligonucleotides served as the beta constant-region primer for TRBC1 and TRBC2. Nested alpha and beta constant-region primers with the SP2 primer drove four PCR rounds on ligated cDNA. MiXCR was run by TCRdb on the UMI-ligation and nested PCR reads, yielding one entry per CDR3 protein. Of 70,000 to 95,000 distinct CDR3 sequences in the sample, 7% are singletons; the top ten hold over 1.5%. The germline gives CDR1 MNHEY, CDR2 SMNVEV (reference sequence). The length of the CDR3 is 18 residues. Trimming removed 2 bases from V and 3 bases from J, with 20 bases in between. Comment on this clonotype: Its antigen remains unknown.

The rearrangement joins TRBV27 to TRBJ2-1; D unclear. The sample consisted of central memory CD4+ T cells from blood. The receptor was derived from a human donor in good health. The CDR3 loop reads CASSLGRNSHLFYNEQFF. The CDR3 region has the DNA TGTGCCAGCAGTTTAGGACGCAATTCGCATCTGTTCTACAATGAGCAGTTCTTC.